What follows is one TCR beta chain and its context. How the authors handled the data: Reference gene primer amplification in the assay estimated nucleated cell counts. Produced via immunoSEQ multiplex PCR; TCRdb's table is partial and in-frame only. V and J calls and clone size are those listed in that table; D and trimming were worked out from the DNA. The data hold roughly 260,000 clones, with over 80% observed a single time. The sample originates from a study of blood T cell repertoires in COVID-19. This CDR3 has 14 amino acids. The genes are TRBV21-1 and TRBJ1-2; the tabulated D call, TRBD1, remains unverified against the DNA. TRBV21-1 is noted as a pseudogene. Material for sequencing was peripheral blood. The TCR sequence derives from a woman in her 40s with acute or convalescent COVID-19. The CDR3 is CASSNLGAKDGYTF. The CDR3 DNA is TGTGCCAGCAGCAACCTAGGGGCCAAGGATGGCTACACCTTC.